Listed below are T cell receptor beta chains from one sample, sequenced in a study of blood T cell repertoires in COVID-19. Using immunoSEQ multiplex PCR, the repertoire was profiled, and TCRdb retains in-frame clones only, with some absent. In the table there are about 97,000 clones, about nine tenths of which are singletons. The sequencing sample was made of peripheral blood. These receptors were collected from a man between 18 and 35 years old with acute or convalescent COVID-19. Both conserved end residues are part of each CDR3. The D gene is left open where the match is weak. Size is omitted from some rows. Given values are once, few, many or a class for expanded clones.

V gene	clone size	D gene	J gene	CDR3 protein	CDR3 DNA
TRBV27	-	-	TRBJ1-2	CASSFSVTDYGYTF	TGTGCCAGCAGTTTCAGCGTGACAGACTATGGCTACACCTTC
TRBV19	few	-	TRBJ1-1	CASSHSYTEAFF	TGTGCCAGTAGTCACAGTTACACTGAAGCTTTCTTT
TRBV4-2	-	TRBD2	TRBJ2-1	CASSHRSRISGGGEQFF	TGTGCCAGCAGCCATCGGTCGCGGATTAGCGGGGGAGGTGAGCAGTTCTTC
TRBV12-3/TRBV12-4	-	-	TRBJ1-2	CASSGRSLYGYTF	TGTGCCAGCTCTGGCAGGTCCCTCTATGGCTACACCTTC
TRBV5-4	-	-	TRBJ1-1	CASSLRLEDEAFF	TGTGCCAGCAGCTTGCGATTAGAGGATGAAGCTTTCTTT
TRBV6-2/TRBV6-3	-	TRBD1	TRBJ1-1	CASSQGAREAFF	TGTGCCAGCAGCCAGGGGGCCCGAGAAGCTTTCTTT
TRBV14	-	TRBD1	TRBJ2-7	CASSPIPGQDAAYEQYF	TGTGCCAGCAGCCCCATCCCCGGACAGGACGCTGCCTACGAGCAGTACTTC
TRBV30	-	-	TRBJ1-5	CACRRAGGNQPQHF	TGTGCCTGCCGCAGGGCGGGAGGCAATCAGCCCCAGCATTTT
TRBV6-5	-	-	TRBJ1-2	CASRDGTRIYGYTF	TGTGCCAGCCGGGACGGGACAAGAATCTATGGCTACACCTTC
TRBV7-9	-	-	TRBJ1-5	CASRLEGGNQPQHF	TGTGCCAGCAGATTGGAAGGAGGCAATCAGCCCCAGCATTTT
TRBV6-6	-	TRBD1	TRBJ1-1	CASSPQTPGTGVPEAFF	TGTGCCAGCAGTCCGCAAACCCCGGGGACAGGGGTACCTGAAGCTTTCTTT
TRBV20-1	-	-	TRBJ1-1	CSASLMGAPDPGTEAFF	TGCAGTGCTAGTTTGATGGGGGCGCCGGACCCTGGCACTGAAGCTTTCTTT
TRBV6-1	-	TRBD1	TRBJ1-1	CASSEAGQGQNTEAFF	TGTGCCAGCAGTGAAGCGGGACAGGGGCAGAACACTGAAGCTTTCTTT
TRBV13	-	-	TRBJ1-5	CASSRRLSNQPQHF	TGTGCCAGCAGCCGGAGACTGAGTAATCAGCCCCAGCATTTT
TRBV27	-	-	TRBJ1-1	CASSFFGGSSTEAFF	TGTGCCAGCAGTTTCTTTGGGGGCTCGAGCACTGAAGCTTTCTTT
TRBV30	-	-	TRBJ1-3	CAWIPGLTSGNTIYF	TGTGCCTGGATCCCGGGACTGACCTCTGGAAACACCATATATTTT
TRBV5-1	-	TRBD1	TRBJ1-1	CASSWTGVNTEAFF	TGCGCCAGCAGCTGGACAGGGGTGAACACTGAAGCTTTCTTT
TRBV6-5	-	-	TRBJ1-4	CASTQRFEKLFF	TGTGCCAGCACTCAGCGGTTTGAAAAACTGTTTTTT
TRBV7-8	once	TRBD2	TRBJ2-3	CASSFFSGSADTQYF	TGTGCCAGCAGCTTCTTTAGCGGGAGTGCGGATACGCAGTATTTT
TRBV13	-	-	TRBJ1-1	CASSPGSRGVTEAFF	TGTGCCAGCAGCCCCGGCAGCCGGGGTGTGACTGAAGCTTTCTTT
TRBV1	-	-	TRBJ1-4	CTSSLPGTGGATNEKLFF	TGCACCAGCAGCTTACCCGGGACAGGGGGCGCAACTAATGAAAAACTGTTTTTT
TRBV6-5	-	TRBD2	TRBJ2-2	CASSLRLAGTGELFF	TGTGCCAGCAGTTTACGACTAGCGGGCACCGGGGAGCTGTTTTTT
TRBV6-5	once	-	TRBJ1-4	CASSLSLSNEKLFF	TGTGCCAGCAGTTTGTCCCTCTCCAATGAAAAACTGTTTTTT
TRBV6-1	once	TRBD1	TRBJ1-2	CASSDRGPGYGYTF	TGTGCCAGCAGTGACAGGGGGCCGGGGTATGGCTACACCTTC
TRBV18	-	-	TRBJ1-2	CASSPPLGARGNYGYTF	TGTGCCAGCTCACCACCTTTAGGGGCCCGGGGGAACTATGGCTACACCTTC
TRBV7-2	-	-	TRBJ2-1	CASSPPGLSYNEQFF	TGTGCCAGCAGCCCTCCGGGACTCTCTTACAATGAGCAGTTCTTC
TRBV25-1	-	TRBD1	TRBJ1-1	CASSLQGARGTEAFF	TGTGCCAGCAGTTTACAGGGGGCGCGAGGAACTGAAGCTTTCTTT
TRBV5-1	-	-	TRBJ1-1	CASSLLYTEAFF	TGCGCCAGCAGCCTCCTGTACACTGAAGCTTTCTTT
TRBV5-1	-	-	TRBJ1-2	CASSLRMDSGYTF	TGCGCCAGCAGCTTGAGGATGGACAGTGGCTACACCTTC
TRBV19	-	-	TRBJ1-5	CASSVLSNQPQHF	TGTGCCAGTAGTGTTCTAAGCAATCAGCCCCAGCATTTT
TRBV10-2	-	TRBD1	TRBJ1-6	CASSESVTGGSYNSPLHF	TGCGCCAGCAGTGAGTCGGTAACAGGGGGCTCCTATAATTCACCCCTCCACTTT
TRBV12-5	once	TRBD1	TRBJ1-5	CASGLASRGLGGYSNQPQHF	TGTGCTAGTGGTTTGGCCAGCAGGGGGCTAGGGGGGTATAGCAATCAGCCCCAGCATTTT
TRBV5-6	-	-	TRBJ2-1	CASSLAFLEQFF	TGTGCCAGCAGCTTGGCCTTCCTTGAGCAGTTCTTC
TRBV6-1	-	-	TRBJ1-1	CASSEVSGVEAFF	TGTGCCAGCAGTGAGGTCTCGGGGGTTGAAGCTTTCTTT
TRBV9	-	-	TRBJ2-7	CASSPAGISKIREQYF	TGTGCCAGCAGCCCAGCAGGCATTTCTAAAATTCGCGAGCAGTACTTC
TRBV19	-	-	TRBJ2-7	CASSISTAVLSEQYF	TGTGCCAGTAGTATTTCAACCGCCGTACTCTCCGAGCAGTACTTC
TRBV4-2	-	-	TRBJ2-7	CASSQDHSNLGGSYEQYF	TGTGCCAGCAGCCAAGATCATTCTAATTTAGGCGGCTCCTACGAGCAGTACTTC
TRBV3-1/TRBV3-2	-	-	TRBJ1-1	CASSQGTVEAFF	TGTGCCAGCAGCCAAGGGACAGTTGAAGCTTTCTTT
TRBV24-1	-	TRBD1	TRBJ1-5	CATSDSTGGVNQPQHF	TGTGCCACCAGTGATTCAACAGGGGGCGTCAATCAGCCCCAGCATTTT
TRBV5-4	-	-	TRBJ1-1	CASSLAETAEAFF	TGTGCCAGCAGCTTGGCAGAGACAGCTGAAGCTTTCTTT